The clone carrying this T cell receptor beta chain was found many times. PBMCs were collected from a roughly 9.7 ml volume of fresh peripheral blood. Authors of the study amplified TCR beta CDR3 regions from RNA transcripts. The primer set for the first-round RT-PCR of the TCR CDR3 was HTBI. TCRdb called the multiplex PCR reads again in MiXCR, with one record for every CDR3 protein. The table lists under 350,000 distinct CDR3 sequences, approximately 15% of them singletons, with approximately 7.9% in the top ten. This CDR3 is 15 amino acids long. V gave up 3 bases and J gave up 4 bases; unmatched junction bases: 6. The source of the sample is a study of T cells in Graves' hyperthyroidism and ophthalmopathy.

The sample consisted of blood. This receptor was identified in a woman in her forties with Graves' hyperthyroidism. V is TRBV12-3 or TRBV12-4 and J is TRBJ2-7; 10 positions match TRBD2. The CDR3 reads CASSFASGSFYEQYF. The CDR3, as DNA: TGTGCCAGCAGTTTTGCTAGCGGGAGTTTTTACGAGCAGTACTTC.